The source of this T cell receptor (beta chain) is a study of blood T cell repertoires in COVID-19 (dated by TCRdb to the early 2020s). Looking at the study overall: Collaborator samples came from the United States, Italy and Spain and covered acute and convalescent phases of COVID-19. The prospective study material was composed of cDNA or gDNA derived from T cells, B-cell-depleted T cells, or PBMCs. Subjects who had been exposed to COVID-19, were actively infected with it, or had recovered from it provided the deeply sampled blood TCRbeta repertoires that made up the dataset. The repertoires were made available in a free public database intended to serve as a resource for research on the immune response to SARS-CoV-2. The samples were drawn from the first 160 participants of the ongoing ImmuneRACE study and from 1,254 subjects provided by 6 global collaborators. A de-identified subject ID, COVID-19 status, age in years and sex were almost always included in the sample metadata. HLA class I and class II types, where available, came from metadata supplied by the sample provider rather than from assay-based typing.

A word on this clone: The target of this receptor is not known. One base away there is no much larger clone; base qualities are not given.

Enrolling through a virtual design, the prospective study's participants ranged in age from about 18 to 100 years and lived across about two dozen United States geographic areas. In the prospective study, cohorts were assigned on the basis of participant-reported clinical history obtained from a screening survey and a study questionnaire. For ImmuneRACE Cohort 3, a participant was defined as recovered based on two consecutive negative NP/OP PCR tests, clearance by a healthcare professional, or resolution of symptoms. Mobile phlebotomists in the prospective study collected whole blood, serum and a nasopharyngeal or oropharyngeal swab from every participant. Participants in the prospective study had the option to provide additional blood draws and questionnaires over a roughly 2-month period. Before DNA extraction, blood samples from the prospective study were shipped at room temperature or frozen.

What the study reported, not specific to this receptor: The amount of clinical and demographic metadata varied by source and participant and was provided uncurated.

TCRbeta CDR3 regions were amplified from genomic DNA using the immunoSEQ Assay, a bias-controlled multiplex PCR. Turning to the authors' computational methods: The number of nucleated cells in each sample was estimated by amplification of reference gene primers within the assay. To quantify the absolute abundance of each unique TCRbeta CDR3 rearrangement, sequence reads were collapsed and filtered. For each sample, productive Simpson clonality was calculated as the square root of Simpson's diversity index across productive rearrangements. TCRdb carries this immuneACCESS record with in-frame sequences only. Its versions omit some clonotypes, under half of them owing to an unresolved V gene in the studies checked, with the rest unexplained. V and J calls plus clone size are reproduced from that table; the DNA served to infer D and trimming. The sample yields roughly 130,000 clones; over 80% were counted once. The ten most abundant clones make up over 3% of the sample.

A distance of 11 bases separates the germline ends of V and J, which lose 5 bases and 6 bases respectively. The CDR3, cysteine through phenylalanine, is 13 amino acids long. Of the read, only the CDR3 DNA is kept; its 39 bases are in frame from base 1. The germline V gene provides CDR1 SGHTA and CDR2 FQGTGA. The chain is made from TRBV7-3 and TRBJ2-1; TRBD2 is a weak D gene call, 6 bases matching. Sequencing input: PBMCs or T cells enriched from blood (not recorded which). This TCR was sampled from a woman between 25 and 40 years old who had recovered from COVID-19. CDR3 loop: CASSRRGGNEQFF. The nucleotides are TGTGCCAGCAGCCGGCGGGGCGGCAATGAGCAGTTCTTC.